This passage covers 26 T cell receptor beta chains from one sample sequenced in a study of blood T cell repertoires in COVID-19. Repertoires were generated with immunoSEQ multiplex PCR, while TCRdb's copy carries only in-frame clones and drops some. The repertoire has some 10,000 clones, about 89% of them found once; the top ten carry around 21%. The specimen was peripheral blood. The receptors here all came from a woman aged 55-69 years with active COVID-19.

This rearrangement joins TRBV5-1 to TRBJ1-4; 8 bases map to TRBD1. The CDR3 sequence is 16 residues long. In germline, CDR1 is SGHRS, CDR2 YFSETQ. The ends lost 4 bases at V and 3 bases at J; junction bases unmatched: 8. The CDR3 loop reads CASSPLWGQANEKLFF. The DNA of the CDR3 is TGCGCCAGCAGCCCGTTATGGGGACAGGCTAATGAAAAACTGTTTTTT.

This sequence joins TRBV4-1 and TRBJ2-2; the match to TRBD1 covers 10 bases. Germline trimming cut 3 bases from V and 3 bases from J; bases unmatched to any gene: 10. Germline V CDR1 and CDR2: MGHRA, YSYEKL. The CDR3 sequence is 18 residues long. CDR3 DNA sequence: TGCGCCAGCAGCCAGACGGACAGGGGGTTCGCGTACACCGGGGAGCTGTTTTTT. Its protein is CASSQTDRGFAYTGELFF.

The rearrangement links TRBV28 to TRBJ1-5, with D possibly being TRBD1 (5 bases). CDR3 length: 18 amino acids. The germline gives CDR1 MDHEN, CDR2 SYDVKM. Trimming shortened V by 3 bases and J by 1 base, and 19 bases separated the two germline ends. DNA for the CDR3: TGTGCCAGCAGTTTCCCCTCGTGGAGGGGCGTGAGCAATCAGCCCCAGCATTTT. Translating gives CASSFPSWRGVSNQPQHF. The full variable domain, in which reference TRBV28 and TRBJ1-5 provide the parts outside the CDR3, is DVKVTQSSRYLVKRTGEKVFLECVQDMDHENMFWYRQDPGLGLRLIYFSYDVKMKEKGDIPEGYSVSREKKERFSLILESASTNQTSMYLCASSFPSWRGVSNQPQHFGDGTRLSIL.

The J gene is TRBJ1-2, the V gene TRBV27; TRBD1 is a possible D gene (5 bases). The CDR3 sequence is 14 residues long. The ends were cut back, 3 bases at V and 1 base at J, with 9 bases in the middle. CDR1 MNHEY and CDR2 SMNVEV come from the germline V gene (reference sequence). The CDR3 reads CASSFGQGNYGYTF. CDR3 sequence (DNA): TGTGCCAGCAGTTTCGGGCAGGGTAACTATGGCTACACCTTC.

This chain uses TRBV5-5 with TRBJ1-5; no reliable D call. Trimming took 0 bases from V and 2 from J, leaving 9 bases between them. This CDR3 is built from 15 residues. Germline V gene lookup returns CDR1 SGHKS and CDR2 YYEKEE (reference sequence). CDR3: CASSLAVIGNQPQHF. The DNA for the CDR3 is TGTGCCAGCAGCTTGGCAGTAATTGGCAATCAGCCCCAGCATTTT.

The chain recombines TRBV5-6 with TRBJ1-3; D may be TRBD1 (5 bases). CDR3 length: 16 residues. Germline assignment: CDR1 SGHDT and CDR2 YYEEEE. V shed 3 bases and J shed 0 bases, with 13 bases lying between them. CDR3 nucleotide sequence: TGTGCCAGCAGCTATTTCCAGGGCGTCTCTGGAAACACCATATATTTT. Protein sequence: CASSYFQGVSGNTIYF.

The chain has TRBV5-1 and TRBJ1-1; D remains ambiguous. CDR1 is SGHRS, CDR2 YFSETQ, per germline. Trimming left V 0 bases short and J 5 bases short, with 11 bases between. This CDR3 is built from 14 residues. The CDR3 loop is CASSLDRGGTEAFF. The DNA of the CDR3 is TGCGCCAGCAGCTTGGATCGGGGAGGTACTGAAGCTTTCTTT.

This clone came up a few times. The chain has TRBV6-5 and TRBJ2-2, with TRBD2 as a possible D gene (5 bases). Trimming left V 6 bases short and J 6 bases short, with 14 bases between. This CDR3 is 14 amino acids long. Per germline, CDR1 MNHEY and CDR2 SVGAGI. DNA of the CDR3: TGTGCCAGCAGAGCTACTCTAGCCCCCGGGGAGCTGTTTTTT. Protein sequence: CASRATLAPGELFF.

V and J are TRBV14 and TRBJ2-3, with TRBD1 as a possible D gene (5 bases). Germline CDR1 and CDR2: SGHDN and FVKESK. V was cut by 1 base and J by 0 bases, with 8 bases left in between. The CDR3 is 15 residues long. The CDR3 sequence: CASSQATVSTDTQYF. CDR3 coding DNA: TGTGCCAGCAGCCAAGCGACAGTTAGCACAGATACGCAGTATTTT.

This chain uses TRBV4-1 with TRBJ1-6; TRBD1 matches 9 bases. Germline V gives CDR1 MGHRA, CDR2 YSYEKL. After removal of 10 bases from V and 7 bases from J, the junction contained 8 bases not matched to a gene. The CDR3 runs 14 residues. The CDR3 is CATSRDRDNSPLHF. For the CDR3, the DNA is TGCGCCACTTCCCGGGACAGGGACAATTCACCCCTCCACTTT.

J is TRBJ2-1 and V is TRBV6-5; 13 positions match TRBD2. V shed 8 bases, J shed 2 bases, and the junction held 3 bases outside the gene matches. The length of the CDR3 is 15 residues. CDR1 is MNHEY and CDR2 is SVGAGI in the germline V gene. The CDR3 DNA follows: TGTGCCAGCCTGACTAGCGGGGGGACCTACAATGAGCAGTTCTTC. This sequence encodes CASLTSGGTYNEQFF.

CDR3 amino acids: CASSPGSDYGYTF. DNA of the CDR3: TGTGCCAGCTCACCGGGCAGTGACTATGGCTACACCTTC. This sequence joins TRBV18 and TRBJ1-2, with no clear D. Trimming took off 3 bases at V and 3 bases at J, with 8 bases between the two ends. The CDR3 is 13 residues long. CDR1 is KGHSH, CDR2 LQKENI, per germline.

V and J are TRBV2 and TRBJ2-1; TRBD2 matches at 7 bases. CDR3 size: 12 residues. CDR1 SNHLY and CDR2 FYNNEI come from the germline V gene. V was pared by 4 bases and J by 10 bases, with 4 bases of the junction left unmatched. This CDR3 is CASSAGRGEQFF. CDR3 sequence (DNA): TGTGCCAGCAGTGCCGGGCGGGGGGAGCAGTTCTTC.

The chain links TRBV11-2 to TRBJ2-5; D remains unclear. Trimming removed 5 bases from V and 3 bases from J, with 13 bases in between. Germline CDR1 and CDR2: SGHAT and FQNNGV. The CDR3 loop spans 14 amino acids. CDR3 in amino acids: CASSQLAIEETQYF. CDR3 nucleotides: TGTGCCAGCAGCCAACTCGCGATTGAAGAGACCCAGTACTTC.

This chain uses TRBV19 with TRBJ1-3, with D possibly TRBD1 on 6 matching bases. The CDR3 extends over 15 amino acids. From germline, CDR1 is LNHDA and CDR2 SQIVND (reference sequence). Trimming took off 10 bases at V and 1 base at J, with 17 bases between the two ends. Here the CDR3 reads CAIRAGTSSGNTIYF. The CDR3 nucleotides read TGTGCCATACGAGCCGGGACATCATCTGGAAACACCATATATTTT.

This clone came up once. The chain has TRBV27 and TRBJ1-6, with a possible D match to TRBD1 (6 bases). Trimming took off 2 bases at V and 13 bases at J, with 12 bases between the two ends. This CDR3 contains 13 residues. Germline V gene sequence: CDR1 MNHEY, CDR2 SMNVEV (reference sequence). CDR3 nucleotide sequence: TGTGCCAGCAGTTTAAACAGGGTTCCCCCCCTCCACTTT. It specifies CASSLNRVPPLHF.

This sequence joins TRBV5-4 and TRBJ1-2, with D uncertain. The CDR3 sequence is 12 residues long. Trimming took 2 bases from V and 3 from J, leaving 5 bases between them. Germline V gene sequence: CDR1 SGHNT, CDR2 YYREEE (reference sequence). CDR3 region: CASSFGDYGYTF. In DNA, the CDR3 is TGTGCCAGCAGCTTTGGAGACTATGGCTACACCTTC.

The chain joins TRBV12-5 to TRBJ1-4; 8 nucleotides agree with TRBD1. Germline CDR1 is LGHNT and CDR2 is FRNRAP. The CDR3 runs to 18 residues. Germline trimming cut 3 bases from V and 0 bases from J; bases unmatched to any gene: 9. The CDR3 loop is CASGFSGGRVSTNEKLFF. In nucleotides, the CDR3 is TGTGCTAGTGGTTTCTCAGGGGGCCGGGTGTCAACTAATGAAAAACTGTTTTTT. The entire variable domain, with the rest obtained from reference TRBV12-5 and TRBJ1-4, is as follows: DARVTQTPRHKVTEMGQEVTMRCQPILGHNTVFWYRQTMMQGLELLAYFRNRAPLDDSGMPKDRFSAEMPDATLATLKIQPSEPRDSAVYFCASGFSGGRVSTNEKLFFGSGTQLSVL.

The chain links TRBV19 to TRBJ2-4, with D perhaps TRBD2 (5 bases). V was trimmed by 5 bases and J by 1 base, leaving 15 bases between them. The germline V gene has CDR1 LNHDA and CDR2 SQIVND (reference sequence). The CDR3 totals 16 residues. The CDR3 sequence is CASSFPAWEAKNIQYF. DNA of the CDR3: TGTGCCAGTAGTTTCCCGGCATGGGAGGCCAAAAACATTCAGTACTTC.

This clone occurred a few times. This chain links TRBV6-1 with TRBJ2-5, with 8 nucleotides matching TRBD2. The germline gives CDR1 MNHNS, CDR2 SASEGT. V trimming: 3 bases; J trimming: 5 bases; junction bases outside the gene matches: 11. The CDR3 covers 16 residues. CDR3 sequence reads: CASSDYFAAGAETQYF. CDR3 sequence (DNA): TGTGCCAGCAGTGATTATTTTGCAGCGGGAGCGGAGACCCAGTACTTC.

CDR3 sequence reads: CASSQGRQGGTDTQYF. DNA of the CDR3: TGTGCCAGCAGCCAAGGGCGGCAGGGGGGCACAGATACGCAGTATTTT. The chain uses TRBV4-2 and TRBJ2-3; 7 positions agree with TRBD1. This CDR3 has 16 amino acids. Germline CDR1 reads LGHNA; CDR2 reads YNFKEQ. J lost 1 base, V lost 1 base, and 5 bases had no gene match.

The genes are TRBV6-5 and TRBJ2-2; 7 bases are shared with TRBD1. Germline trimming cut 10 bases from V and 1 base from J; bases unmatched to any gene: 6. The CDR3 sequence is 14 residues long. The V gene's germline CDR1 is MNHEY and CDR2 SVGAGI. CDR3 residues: CATQWTGNTGELFF. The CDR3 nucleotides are TGTGCCACCCAATGGACAGGGAACACCGGGGAGCTGTTTTTT.

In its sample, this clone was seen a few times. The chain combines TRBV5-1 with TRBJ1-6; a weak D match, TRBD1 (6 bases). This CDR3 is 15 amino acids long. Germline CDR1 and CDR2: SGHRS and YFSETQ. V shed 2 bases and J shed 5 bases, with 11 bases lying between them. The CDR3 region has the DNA TGCGCCAGCAGCTTCCTGGGGGCTAATAATTCACCCCTCCACTTT. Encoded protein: CASSFLGANNSPLHF.

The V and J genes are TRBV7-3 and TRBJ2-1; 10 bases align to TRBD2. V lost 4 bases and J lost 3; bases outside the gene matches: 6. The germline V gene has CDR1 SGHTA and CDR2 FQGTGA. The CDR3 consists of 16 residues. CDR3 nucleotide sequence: TGTGCCAGCAGCTACCCAGCGGGGGGGCTCTACAATGAGCAGTTCTTC. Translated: CASSYPAGGLYNEQFF.

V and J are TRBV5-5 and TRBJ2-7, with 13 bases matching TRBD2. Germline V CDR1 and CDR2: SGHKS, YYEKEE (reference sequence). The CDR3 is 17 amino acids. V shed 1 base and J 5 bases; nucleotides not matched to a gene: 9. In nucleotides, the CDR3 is TGTGCCAGCAGCTTGCGTGGAGGACTAGCGGGAGCGCACGAGCAGTACTTC. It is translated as CASSLRGGLAGAHEQYF.

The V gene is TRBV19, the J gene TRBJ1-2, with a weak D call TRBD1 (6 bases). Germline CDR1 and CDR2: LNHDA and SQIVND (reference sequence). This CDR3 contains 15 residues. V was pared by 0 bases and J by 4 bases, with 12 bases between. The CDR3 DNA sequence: TGTGCCAGTAGTATAGATACAGGGTCTGCCTATGGCTACACCTTC. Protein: CASSIDTGSAYGYTF. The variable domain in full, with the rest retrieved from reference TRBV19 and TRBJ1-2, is DGGITQSPKYLFRKEGQNVTLSCEQNLNHDAMYWYRQDPGQGLRLIYYSQIVNDFQKGDIAEGYSVSREKKESFPLTVTSAQKNPTAFYLCASSIDTGSAYGYTFGSGTRLTVV.